Below, 16 T cell receptor beta chains from the same sample are listed, as sequenced in a study of PD-L1 blockade in urothelial cancer. Time point: pretreatment peripheral blood. The protocol was immunoSEQ multiplex PCR, while the TCRdb copy is restricted to in-frame clones and leaves out a portion. Here the sample spans 15,000 to 20,000 clones, about 89% being singletons. The specimen was PBMCs, collected around atezolizumab (anti-PD-L1) treatment. All receptors derive from a man in his 70s with urothelial cancer.

This rearrangement joins TRBV5-1 to TRBJ1-2, with 8 positions matching TRBD1. The CDR3 extends over 14 amino acids. Losses at the gene ends were 0 bases for V and 7 bases for J; bases not matched to a gene: 5. Germline values: CDR1 SGHRS, CDR2 YFSETQ. The CDR3 sequence is CASSLADRAVGYTF. As DNA, the CDR3 is TGCGCCAGCAGCTTGGCGGACAGGGCGGTTGGCTACACCTTC. The variable domain in full, with the rest retrieved from reference TRBV5-1 and TRBJ1-2, is KAGVTQTPRYLIKTRGQQVTLSCSPISGHRSVSWYQQTPGQGLQFLFEYFSETQRNKGNFPGRFSGRQFSNSRSEMNVSTLELGDSALYLCASSLADRAVGYTFGSGTRLTVV.

V and J are TRBV29-1 and TRBJ2-6; D not resolved. V was shortened by 6 bases and J by 0 bases, with 6 bases between the two germline ends. The germline V gene encodes CDR1 SQVTM and CDR2 ANQGSEA. This CDR3 spans 13 amino acids. This chain's CDR3 is CSVADSGANVLTF. The CDR3 DNA is TGCAGCGTGGCAGACTCTGGGGCCAACGTCCTGACTTTC.

The chain is built from TRBV2 and TRBJ2-1, with TRBD1 matching over 9 bases. The V segment lost 4 bases and the J segment 9 bases; nucleotides outside the gene matches: 1. Per germline, CDR1 SNHLY and CDR2 FYNNEI. The CDR3 is 12 residues long. CDR3 in DNA: TGTGCCAGCAGTGGGACAGGGGCTGAGCAGTTCTTC. Translation gives CASSGTGAEQFF.

The chain has TRBV10-3 and TRBJ2-3, with D perhaps TRBD2 (6 bases). V was clipped by 6 bases and J by 0 bases, with 16 bases between them. The CDR3 is made up of 16 amino acids. Looked up from germline, CDR1 is ENHRY and CDR2 is SYGVKD. Here the CDR3 reads CAIRPSLAPSTDTQYF. CDR3 coding DNA: TGTGCCATCAGACCTTCCCTAGCGCCAAGCACAGATACGCAGTATTTT.

This rearrangement joins TRBV7-9 to TRBJ1-5; D unclear. The V and J ends lost 1 base and 5 bases respectively, with 12 bases between them. Germline V gene lookup returns CDR1 SEHNR and CDR2 FQNEAQ (reference sequence). This CDR3 spans 15 amino acids. The CDR3 DNA sequence: TGTGCCAGCAGCTTAGGGGTGGGCGGGGATCAGCCCCAGCATTTT. This encodes CASSLGVGGDQPQHF.

The chain's CDR3 is CASSTPRTGSDTQYF. CDR3 DNA sequence: TGTGCCAGCAGTACGCCCCGGACAGGGTCCGATACGCAGTATTTT. The chain carries TRBV27 and TRBJ2-3; 8 bases match TRBD1. The CDR3 totals 15 residues. Germline trimming cut 5 bases from V and 6 bases from J; bases unmatched to any gene: 10. Germline CDR1 is MNHEY and CDR2 is SMNVEV (reference sequence).

The chain has TRBV5-1 and TRBJ2-1; TRBD2 agrees at 7 bases. This CDR3 comprises 18 residues. J gave up 6 bases and V 1 base, and 16 bases lay outside the gene matches. CDR1 is SGHRS, CDR2 YFSETQ, per germline. CDR3 residues: CASSLSLQRGSSSNEQFF. CDR3 bases: TGCGCCAGCAGCTTGTCGCTCCAGCGGGGTTCATCGAGCAATGAGCAGTTCTTC.

The chain is built from TRBV2 and TRBJ1-2; a weak D match, TRBD1 (5 bases). The V end lost 5 bases, the J end lost 5 bases, and 12 bases lay between the germline ends. The germline V gene encodes CDR1 SNHLY and CDR2 FYNNEI. The CDR3 contains 13 residues. The DNA for the CDR3 is TGTGCCAGCAGTTTGAACAGGCGGTATGGCTACACCTTC. The encoded protein is CASSLNRRYGYTF.

This clone is judged medium-sized. The chain combines TRBV6-4 with TRBJ2-1, with TRBD2 matching over 9 bases. The trim removed 3 bases at V and 3 bases at J, leaving 3 bases unmatched. This CDR3 region has 15 residues. CDR1 is MRHNA, CDR2 SNTAGT, per germline. As DNA, the CDR3 is TGTGCCAGCAGTGAGGGTAGCGGGGGCTACAATGAGCAGTTCTTC. Translation gives CASSEGSGGYNEQFF.

The chain recombines TRBV7-9 with TRBJ2-3, with D possibly matching TRBD1 (5 bases). The CDR3 totals 16 residues. Per the germline V gene, CDR1 is SEHNR and CDR2 is FQNEAQ (reference sequence). Trimming shortened V by 1 base and J by 9 bases, and 20 bases separated the two germline ends. The CDR3 region is CASSLVRGTPAGTQYF. CDR3 DNA: TGTGCCAGCAGCTTAGTTCGTGGCACACCGGCAGGGACGCAGTATTTT. The full variable domain, in which reference TRBV7-9 and TRBJ2-3 provide the parts outside the CDR3, is DTGVSQNPRHKITKRGQNVTFRCDPISEHNRLYWYRQTLGQGPEFLTYFQNEAQLEKSRLLSDRFSAERPKGSFSTLEIQRTEQGDSAMYLCASSLVRGTPAGTQYFGPGTRLTVL.

The gene calls are TRBV9 and TRBJ2-3, with D possibly being TRBD2 (5 bases). The germline gives CDR1 SGDLS, CDR2 YYNGEE. Trimming left V 0 bases short and J 5 bases short, with 16 bases between. There are 16 residues in the CDR3. This CDR3 reads CASSVVPKVREDTQYF. The CDR3 DNA reads as TGTGCCAGCAGCGTAGTCCCCAAAGTTCGGGAAGATACGCAGTATTTT.

The chain couples TRBV2 to TRBJ2-1, with a possible D match to TRBD1 (5 bases). The CDR3 has 15 residues. V lost 2 bases and J 2 bases, leaving 10 bases between the germline ends. Germline CDR1 and CDR2: SNHLY and FYNNEI. The CDR3 nucleotides are TGTGCCAGCAGTGAAAGCAGGGTTACCTACAATGAGCAGTTCTTC. Amino acids: CASSESRVTYNEQFF.

This chain uses TRBV6-5 with TRBJ2-7; D may be TRBD2 (5 bases). The length of the CDR3 is 12 residues. V lost 6 bases and J lost 4, with 10 bases in between. Germline V gene data show CDR1 as MNHEY and CDR2 as SVGAGI. In DNA, the CDR3 is TGTGCCAGCAGCCGGACTGGATACGAGCAGTACTTC. Protein sequence: CASSRTGYEQYF.

J is TRBJ2-5 and V is TRBV4-1, with TRBD2 matching 12 bases. Trimming removed 1 base from V and 4 bases from J; junction bases left unmatched: 1. Germline V gene lookup returns CDR1 MGHRA and CDR2 YSYEKL. The CDR3 covers 15 residues. Here the CDR3 reads CASSQVTSGRETQYF. The CDR3, as DNA: TGCGCCAGCAGCCAAGTGACTAGCGGGAGAGAGACCCAGTACTTC.

J is TRBJ2-7 and V is TRBV6-6; 9 bases are a match to TRBD1. This CDR3 spans 13 amino acids. Germline loops: CDR1 MNHNY, CDR2 SVGAGI (reference sequence). V dropped 9 bases and J dropped 5; count of bases not matched to a gene: 8. The DNA of the CDR3 is TGTGCCAGTAATATGGGACAGGGAAACGAGCAGTACTTC. Residues: CASNMGQGNEQYF.

The CDR3 reads CASSFSGGADTQYF. CDR3 nucleotides: TGTGCCAGCAGCTTTAGCGGGGGGGCAGATACGCAGTATTTT. The rearrangement links TRBV7-6 to TRBJ2-3, with 11 bases matching TRBD2. Germline loops: CDR1 SGHVS, CDR2 FNYEAQ. This CDR3 has 14 residues. Trimming removed 3 bases from V and 4 bases from J; junction bases left unmatched: 0.